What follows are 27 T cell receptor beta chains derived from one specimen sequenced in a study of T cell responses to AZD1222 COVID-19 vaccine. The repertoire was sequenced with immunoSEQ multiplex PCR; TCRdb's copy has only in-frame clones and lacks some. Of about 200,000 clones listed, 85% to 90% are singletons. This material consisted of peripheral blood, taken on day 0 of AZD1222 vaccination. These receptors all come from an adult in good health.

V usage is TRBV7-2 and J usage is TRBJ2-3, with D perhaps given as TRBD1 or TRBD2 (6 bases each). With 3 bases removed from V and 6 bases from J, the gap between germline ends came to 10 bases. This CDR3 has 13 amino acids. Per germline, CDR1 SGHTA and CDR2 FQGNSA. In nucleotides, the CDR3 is TGTGCCAGCAGCTTCCTAGGGGGGGATACGCAGTATTTT. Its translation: CASSFLGGDTQYF.

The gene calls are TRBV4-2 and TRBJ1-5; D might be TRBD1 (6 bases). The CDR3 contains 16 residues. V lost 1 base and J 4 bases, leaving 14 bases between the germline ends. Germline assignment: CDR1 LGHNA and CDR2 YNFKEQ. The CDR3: CASSQVGDKGNQPQHF. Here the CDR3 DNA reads TGTGCCAGCAGCCAAGTGGGGGACAAAGGGAATCAGCCCCAGCATTTT.

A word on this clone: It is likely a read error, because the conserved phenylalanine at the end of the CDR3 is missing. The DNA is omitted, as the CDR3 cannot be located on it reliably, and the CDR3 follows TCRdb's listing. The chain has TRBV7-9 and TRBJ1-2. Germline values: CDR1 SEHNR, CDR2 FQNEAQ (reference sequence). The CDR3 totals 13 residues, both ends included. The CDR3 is CASSLGGVDREFI.

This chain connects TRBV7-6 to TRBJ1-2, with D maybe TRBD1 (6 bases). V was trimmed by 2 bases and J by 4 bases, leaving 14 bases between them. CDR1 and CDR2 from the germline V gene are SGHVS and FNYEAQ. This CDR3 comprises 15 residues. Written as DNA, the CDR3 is TGTGCCAGCAGCTTATCGCGCGGAGGGGGCTATGGCTACACCTTC. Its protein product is CASSLSRGGGYGYTF. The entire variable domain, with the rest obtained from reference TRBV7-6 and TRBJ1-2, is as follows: GAGVSQSPRYKVTKRGQDVALRCDPISGHVSLYWYRQALGQGPEFLTYFNYEAQQDKSGLPNDRFSAERPEGSISTLTIQRTEQRDSAMYRCASSLSRGGGYGYTFGSGTRLTVV.

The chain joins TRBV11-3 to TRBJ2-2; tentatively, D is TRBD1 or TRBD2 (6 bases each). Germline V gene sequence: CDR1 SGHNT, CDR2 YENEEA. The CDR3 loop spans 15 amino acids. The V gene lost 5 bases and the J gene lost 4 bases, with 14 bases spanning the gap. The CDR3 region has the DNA TGTGCCAGCAGCCTTGGCTGGGGGGCCACCGGGGAGCTGTTTTTT. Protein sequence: CASSLGWGATGELFF.

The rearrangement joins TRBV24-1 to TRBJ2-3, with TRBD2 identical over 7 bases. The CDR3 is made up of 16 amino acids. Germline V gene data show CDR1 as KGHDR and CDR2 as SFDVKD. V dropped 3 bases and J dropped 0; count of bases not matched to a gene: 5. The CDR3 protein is CATSDPRGGSTDTQYF. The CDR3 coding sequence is TGTGCCACCAGTGATCCCCGCGGGGGAAGCACAGATACGCAGTATTTT.

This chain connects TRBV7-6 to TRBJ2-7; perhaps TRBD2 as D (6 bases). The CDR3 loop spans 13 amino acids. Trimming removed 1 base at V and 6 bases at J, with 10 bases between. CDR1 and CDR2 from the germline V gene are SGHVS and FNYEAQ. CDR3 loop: CASSLGVGGEQYF. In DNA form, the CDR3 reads TGTGCCAGCAGCTTAGGAGTGGGGGGCGAGCAGTACTTC.

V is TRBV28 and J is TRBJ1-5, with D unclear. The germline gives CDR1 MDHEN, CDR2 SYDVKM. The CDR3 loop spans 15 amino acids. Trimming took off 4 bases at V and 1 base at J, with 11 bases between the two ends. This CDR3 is CASSSRGGSNQPQHF. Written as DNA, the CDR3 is TGTGCCAGCAGTTCCCGGGGAGGAAGCAATCAGCCCCAGCATTTT.

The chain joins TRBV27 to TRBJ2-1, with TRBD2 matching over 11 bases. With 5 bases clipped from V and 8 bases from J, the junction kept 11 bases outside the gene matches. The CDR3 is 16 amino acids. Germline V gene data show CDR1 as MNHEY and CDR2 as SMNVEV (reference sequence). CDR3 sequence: CASSTTQTSGDDEQFF. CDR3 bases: TGTGCCAGCAGTACGACCCAGACTAGCGGGGACGATGAGCAGTTCTTC.

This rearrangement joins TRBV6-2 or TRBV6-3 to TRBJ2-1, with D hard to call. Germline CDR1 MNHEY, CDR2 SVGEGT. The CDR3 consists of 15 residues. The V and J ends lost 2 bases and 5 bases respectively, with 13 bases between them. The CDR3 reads CASSYLERLDNEQFF. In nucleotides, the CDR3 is TGTGCCAGCAGTTACCTCGAGAGATTGGACAATGAGCAGTTCTTC.

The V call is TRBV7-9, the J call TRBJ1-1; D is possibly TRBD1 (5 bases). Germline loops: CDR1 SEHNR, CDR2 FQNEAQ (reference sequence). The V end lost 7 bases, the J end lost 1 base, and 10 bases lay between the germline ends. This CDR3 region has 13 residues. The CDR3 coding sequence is TGTGCCAGCACGGGGCCGGGGAACACTGAAGCTTTCTTT. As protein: CASTGPGNTEAFF.

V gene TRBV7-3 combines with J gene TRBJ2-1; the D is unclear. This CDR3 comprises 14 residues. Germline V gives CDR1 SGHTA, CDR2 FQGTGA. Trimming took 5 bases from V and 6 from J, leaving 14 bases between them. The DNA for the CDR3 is TGTGCCAGCAGCAAGGACCGAGGCCCCAATGAGCAGTTCTTC. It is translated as CASSKDRGPNEQFF.

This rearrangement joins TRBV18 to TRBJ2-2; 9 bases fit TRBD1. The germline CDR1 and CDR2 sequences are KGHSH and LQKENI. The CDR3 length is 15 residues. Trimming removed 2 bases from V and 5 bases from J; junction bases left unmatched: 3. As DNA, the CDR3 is TGTGCCAGCTCACCAAACAGGGGGCAAACCGGGGAGCTGTTTTTT. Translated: CASSPNRGQTGELFF.

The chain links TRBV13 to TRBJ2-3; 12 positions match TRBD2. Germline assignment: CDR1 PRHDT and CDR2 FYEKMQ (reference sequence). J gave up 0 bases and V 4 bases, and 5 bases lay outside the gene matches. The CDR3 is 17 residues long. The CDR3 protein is CASSSRTSGISTDTQYF. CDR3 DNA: TGTGCCAGCAGCTCCCGGACTAGCGGGATTAGCACAGATACGCAGTATTTT.

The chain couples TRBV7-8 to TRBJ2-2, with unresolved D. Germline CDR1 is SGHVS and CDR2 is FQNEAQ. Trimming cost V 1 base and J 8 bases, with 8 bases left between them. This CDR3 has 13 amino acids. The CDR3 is CASSLVPDGELFF. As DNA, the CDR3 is TGTGCCAGCAGCTTAGTTCCGGATGGGGAGCTGTTTTTT.

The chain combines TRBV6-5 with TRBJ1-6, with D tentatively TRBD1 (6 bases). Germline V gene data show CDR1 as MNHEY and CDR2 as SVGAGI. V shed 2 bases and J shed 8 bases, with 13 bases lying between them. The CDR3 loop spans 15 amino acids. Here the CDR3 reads CASSYGGRGYSPLHF. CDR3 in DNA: TGTGCCAGCAGTTACGGCGGCAGGGGTTATTCACCCCTCCACTTT.

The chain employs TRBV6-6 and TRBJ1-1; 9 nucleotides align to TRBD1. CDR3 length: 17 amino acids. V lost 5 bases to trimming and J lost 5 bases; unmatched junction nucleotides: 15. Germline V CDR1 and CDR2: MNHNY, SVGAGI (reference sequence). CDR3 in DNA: TGTGCCAGCAGTCCCAGGGTACAGGGGGCGCAGGGGACTGAAGCTTTCTTT. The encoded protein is CASSPRVQGAQGTEAFF.

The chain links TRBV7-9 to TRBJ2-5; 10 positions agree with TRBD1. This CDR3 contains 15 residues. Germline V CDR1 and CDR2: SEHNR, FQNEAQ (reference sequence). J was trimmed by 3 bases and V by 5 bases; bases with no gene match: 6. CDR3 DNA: TGTGCCAGCAGCGCCGGGACAGGGGTTAAAGAGACCCAGTACTTC. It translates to CASSAGTGVKETQYF.

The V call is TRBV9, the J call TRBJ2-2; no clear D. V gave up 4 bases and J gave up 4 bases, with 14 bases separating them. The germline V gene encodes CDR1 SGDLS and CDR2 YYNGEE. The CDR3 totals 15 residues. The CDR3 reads CASSSQGMVTGELFF. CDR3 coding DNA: TGTGCCAGCAGCTCTCAAGGAATGGTCACCGGGGAGCTGTTTTTT.

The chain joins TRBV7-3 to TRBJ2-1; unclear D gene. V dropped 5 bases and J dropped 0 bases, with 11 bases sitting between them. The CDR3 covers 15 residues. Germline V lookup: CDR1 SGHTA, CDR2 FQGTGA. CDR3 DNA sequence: TGTGCCAGCAGCATAGACGGAAGCTCCTACAATGAGCAGTTCTTC. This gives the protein CASSIDGSSYNEQFF.

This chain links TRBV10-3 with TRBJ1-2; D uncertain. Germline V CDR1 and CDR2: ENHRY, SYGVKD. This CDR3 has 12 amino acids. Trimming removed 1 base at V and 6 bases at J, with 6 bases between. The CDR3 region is CAISEYGDGYTF. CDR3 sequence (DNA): TGTGCCATCAGTGAGTACGGGGATGGCTACACCTTC.

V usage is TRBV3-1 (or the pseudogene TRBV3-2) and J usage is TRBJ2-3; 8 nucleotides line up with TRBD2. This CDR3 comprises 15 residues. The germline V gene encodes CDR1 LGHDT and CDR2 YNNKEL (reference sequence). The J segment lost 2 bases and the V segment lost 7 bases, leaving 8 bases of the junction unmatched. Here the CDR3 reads CASISTSGLTDTQYF. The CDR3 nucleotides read TGTGCCAGCATCTCCACTAGCGGACTCACAGATACGCAGTATTTT.

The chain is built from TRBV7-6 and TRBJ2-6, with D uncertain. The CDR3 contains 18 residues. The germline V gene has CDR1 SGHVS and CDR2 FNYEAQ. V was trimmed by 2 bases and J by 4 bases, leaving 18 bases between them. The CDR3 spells CASSLSRTARVGANVLTF. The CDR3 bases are TGTGCCAGCAGCTTATCTCGAACGGCCCGGGTGGGGGCCAACGTCCTGACTTTC.

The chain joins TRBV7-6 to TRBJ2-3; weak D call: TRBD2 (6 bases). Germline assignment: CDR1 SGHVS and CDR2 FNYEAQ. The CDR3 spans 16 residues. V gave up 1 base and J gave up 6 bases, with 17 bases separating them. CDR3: CASSLVRGSGRDTQYF. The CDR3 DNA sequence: TGTGCCAGCAGCTTAGTGCGAGGGTCTGGGAGGGATACGCAGTATTTT.

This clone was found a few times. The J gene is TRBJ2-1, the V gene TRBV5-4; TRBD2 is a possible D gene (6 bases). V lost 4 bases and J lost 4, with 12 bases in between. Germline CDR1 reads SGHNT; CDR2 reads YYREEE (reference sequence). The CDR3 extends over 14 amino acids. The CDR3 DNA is TGTGCCAGCAGCCGCGCTGGACTATACAATGAGCAGTTCTTC. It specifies CASSRAGLYNEQFF.

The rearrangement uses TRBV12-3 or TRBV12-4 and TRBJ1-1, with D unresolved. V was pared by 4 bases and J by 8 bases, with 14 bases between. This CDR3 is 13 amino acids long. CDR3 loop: CASSSEHAAEAFF. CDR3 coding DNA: TGTGCCAGCAGTTCCGAACATGCTGCGGAAGCTTTCTTT.

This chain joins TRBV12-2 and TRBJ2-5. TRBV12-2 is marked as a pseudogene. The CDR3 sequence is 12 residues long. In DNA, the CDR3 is TGTGCAAGTCGCTTAAAGGAAGGGACCCAGTACTTC. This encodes CASRLKEGTQYF.